This T cell receptor (beta chain) stems from a study of blood T cell repertoires in COVID-19. Study summary: Samples came from the United States, Italy and Spain, spanning acute and convalescent COVID-19. T cells, B-cell-depleted T cells, or PBMCs supplied cDNA or gDNA.

How the authors handled the data: Quantification of nucleated cells was approximated via reference gene primer amplification. Only in-frame clones appear in the TCRdb table, and some are missing; sequencing was by immunoSEQ multiplex PCR. That table furnishes V, J and clone size, whereas the DNA furnished D and trimming. The sample lists about 140,000 clones; 60% to 85% were seen once. The TCR comes from a man aged 45-65 years with acute or convalescent COVID-19. Sequenced: peripheral blood.

Here the CDR3 reads CASSDFGQPQHF. The CDR3 DNA reads TGTGCCAGCAGCGACTTTGGTCAGCCCCAGCATTTT. This rearrangement joins TRBV5-5 to TRBJ1-5; the D is unclear. CDR1 is SGHKS and CDR2 is YYEKEE in the germline V gene (reference sequence). Trimming left V 4 bases short and J 6 bases short, with 8 bases between. The CDR3 sequence is 12 residues long.